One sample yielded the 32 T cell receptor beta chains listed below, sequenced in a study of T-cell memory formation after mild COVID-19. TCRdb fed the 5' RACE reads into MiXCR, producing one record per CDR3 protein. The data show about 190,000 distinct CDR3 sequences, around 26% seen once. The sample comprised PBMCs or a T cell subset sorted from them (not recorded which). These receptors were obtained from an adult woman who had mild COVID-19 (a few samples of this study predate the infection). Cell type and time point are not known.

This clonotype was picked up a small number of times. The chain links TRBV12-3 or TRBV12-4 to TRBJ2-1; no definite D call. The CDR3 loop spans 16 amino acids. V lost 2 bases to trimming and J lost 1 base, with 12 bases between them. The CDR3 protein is CASSLMLLGSYNEQFF. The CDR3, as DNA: TGTGCCAGCAGTTTAATGCTCCTAGGGTCCTACAATGAGCAGTTCTTC.

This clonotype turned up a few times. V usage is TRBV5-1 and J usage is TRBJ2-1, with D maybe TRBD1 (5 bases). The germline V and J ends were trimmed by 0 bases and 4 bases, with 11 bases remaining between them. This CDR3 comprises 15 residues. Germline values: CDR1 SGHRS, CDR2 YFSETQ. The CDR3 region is CASSLGNTGYNEQFF. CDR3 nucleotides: TGCGCCAGCAGCTTGGGGAACACAGGTTACAATGAGCAGTTCTTC. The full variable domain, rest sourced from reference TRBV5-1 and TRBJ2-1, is KAGVTQTPRYLIKTRGQQVTLSCSPISGHRSVSWYQQTPGQGLQFLFEYFSETQRNKGNFPGRFSGRQFSNSRSEMNVSTLELGDSALYLCASSLGNTGYNEQFFGPGTRLTVL.

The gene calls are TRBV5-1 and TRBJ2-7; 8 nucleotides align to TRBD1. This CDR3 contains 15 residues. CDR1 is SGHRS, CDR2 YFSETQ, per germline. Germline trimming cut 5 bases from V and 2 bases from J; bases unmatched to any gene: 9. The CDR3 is CASSSPGQAPYEQYF. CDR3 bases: TGCGCCAGCAGTTCTCCGGGACAGGCCCCCTACGAGCAGTACTTC.

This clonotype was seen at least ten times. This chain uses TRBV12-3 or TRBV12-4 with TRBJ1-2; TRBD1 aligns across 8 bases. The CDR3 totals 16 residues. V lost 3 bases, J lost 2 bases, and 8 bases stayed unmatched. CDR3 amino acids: CASSFSGTGYNYGYTF. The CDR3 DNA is TGTGCCAGCAGTTTTTCTGGGACAGGATACAACTATGGCTACACCTTC.

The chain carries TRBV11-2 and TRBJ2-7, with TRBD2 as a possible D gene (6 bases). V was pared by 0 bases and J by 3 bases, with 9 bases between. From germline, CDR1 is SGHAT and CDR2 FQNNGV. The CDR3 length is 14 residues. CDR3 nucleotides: TGTGCCAGCAGCTTAGAGTTGGGAGGCTACGAGCAGTACTTC. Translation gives CASSLELGGYEQYF.

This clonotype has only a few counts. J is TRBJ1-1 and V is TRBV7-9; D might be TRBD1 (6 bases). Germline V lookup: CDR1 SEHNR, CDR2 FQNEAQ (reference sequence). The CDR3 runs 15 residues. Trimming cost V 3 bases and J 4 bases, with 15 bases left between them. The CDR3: CASSFRQGRRTEAFF. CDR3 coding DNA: TGTGCCAGCAGCTTCCGTCAGGGGAGGCGCACTGAAGCTTTCTTT. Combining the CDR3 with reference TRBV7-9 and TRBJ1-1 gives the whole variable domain DTGVSQNPRHKITKRGQNVTFRCDPISEHNRLYWYRQTLGQGPEFLTYFQNEAQLEKSRLLSDRFSAERPKGSFSTLEIQRTEQGDSAMYLCASSFRQGRRTEAFFGQGTRLTVV.

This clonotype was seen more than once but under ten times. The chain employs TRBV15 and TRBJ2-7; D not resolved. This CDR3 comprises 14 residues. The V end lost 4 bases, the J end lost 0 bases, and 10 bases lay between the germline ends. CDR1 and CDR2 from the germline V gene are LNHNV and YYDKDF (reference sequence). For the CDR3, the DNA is TGTGCCACCAGCATGGGAACCTTCTCCTACGAGCAGTACTTC. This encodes CATSMGTFSYEQYF.

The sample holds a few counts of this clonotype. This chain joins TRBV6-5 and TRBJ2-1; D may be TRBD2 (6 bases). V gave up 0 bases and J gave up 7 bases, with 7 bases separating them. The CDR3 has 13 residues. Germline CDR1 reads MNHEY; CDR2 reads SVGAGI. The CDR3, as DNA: TGTGCCAGCAGTTACTCGCGGGGTAATGAGCAGTTCTTC. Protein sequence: CASSYSRGNEQFF.

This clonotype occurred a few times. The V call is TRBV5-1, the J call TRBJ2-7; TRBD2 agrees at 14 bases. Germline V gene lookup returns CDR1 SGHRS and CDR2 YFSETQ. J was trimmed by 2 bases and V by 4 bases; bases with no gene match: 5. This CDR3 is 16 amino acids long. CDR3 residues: CASSTGTSGSTYEQYF. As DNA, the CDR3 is TGCGCCAGCAGCACCGGGACTAGCGGGAGTACCTACGAGCAGTACTTC.

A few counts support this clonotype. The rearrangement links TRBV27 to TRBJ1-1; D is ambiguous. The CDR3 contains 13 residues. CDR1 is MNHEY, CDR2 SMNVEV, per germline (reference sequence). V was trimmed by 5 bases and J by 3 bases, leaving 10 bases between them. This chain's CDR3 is CASSQLFHTEAFF. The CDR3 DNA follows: TGTGCCAGCAGTCAGCTATTCCACACTGAAGCTTTCTTT.

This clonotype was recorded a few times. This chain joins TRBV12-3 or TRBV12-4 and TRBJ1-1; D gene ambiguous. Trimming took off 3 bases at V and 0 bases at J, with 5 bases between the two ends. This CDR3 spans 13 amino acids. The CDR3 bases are TGTGCCAGCAGTTTTCAGGTGAACACTGAAGCTTTCTTT. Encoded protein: CASSFQVNTEAFF.

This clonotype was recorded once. The CDR3 loop is CASLGGTEAFF. The DNA for the CDR3 is TGTGCCAGCCTTGGGGGGACTGAAGCTTTCTTT. The rearrangement joins TRBV6-5 to TRBJ1-1; D possibly corresponds to TRBD1 (5 bases). The CDR3 spans 11 residues. Germline V gene data show CDR1 as MNHEY and CDR2 as SVGAGI. The ends were cut back, 8 bases at V and 5 bases at J, with 9 bases in the middle.

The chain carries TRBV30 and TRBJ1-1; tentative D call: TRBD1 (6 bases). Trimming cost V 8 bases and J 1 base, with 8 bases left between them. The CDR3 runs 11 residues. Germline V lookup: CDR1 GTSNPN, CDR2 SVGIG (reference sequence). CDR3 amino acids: CAVRGNTEAFF. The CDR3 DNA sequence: TGTGCCGTCAGGGGGAACACTGAAGCTTTCTTT.

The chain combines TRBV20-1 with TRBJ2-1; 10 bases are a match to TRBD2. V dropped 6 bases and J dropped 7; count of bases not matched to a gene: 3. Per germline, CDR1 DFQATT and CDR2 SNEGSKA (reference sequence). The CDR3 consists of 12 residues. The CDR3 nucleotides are TGCAGTGCGTGGACTAGCGGTAATGAGCAGTTCTTC. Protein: CSAWTSGNEQFF.

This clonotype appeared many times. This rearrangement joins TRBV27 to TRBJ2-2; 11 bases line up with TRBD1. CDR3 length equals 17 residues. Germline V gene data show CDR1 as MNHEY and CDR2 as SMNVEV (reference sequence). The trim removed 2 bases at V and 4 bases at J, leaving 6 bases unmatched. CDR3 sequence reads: CASSLGSGTGGTGELFF. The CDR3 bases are TGTGCCAGCAGTTTAGGGTCGGGGACAGGGGGCACCGGGGAGCTGTTTTTT.

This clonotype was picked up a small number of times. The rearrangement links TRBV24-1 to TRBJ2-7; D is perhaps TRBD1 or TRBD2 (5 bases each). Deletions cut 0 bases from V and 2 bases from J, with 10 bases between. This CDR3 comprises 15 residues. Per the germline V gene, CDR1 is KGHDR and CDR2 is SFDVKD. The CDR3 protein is CATSDLRGTPYEQYF. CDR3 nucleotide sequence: TGTGCCACCAGTGATTTGCGGGGCACCCCCTACGAGCAGTACTTC.

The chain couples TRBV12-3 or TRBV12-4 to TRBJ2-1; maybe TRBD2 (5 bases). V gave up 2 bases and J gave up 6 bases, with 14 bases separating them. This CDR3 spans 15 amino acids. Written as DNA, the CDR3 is TGTGCCAGCAGTTTAACGGGCGGGTGGGGCAATGAGCAGTTCTTC. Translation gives CASSLTGGWGNEQFF.

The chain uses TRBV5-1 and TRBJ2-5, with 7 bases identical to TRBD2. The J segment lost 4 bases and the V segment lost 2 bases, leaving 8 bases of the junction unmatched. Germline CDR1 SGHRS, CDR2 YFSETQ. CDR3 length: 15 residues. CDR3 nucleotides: TGCGCCAGCAGCTTCCGGGACGGGGGGACAGAGACCCAGTACTTC. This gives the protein CASSFRDGGTETQYF.

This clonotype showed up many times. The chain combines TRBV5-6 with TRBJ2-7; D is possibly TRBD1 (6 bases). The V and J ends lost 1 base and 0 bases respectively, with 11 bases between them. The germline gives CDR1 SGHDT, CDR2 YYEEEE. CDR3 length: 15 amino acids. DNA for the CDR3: TGTGCCAGCAGCTTGTACGACAGGAGCTCCTACGAGCAGTACTTC. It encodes CASSLYDRSSYEQYF. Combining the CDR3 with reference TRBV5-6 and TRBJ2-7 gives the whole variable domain DAGVTQSPTHLIKTRGQQVTLRCSPKSGHDTVSWYQQALGQGPQFIFQYYEEEERQRGNFPDRFSGHQFPNYSSELNVNALLLGDSALYLCASSLYDRSSYEQYFGPGTRLTVT.

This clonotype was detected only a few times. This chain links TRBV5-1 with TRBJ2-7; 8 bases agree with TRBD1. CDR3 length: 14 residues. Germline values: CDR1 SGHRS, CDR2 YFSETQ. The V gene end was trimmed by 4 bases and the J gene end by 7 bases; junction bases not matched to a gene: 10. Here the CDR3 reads CASSPGQAVGEQYF. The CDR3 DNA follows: TGCGCCAGCAGCCCGGGACAGGCTGTGGGGGAGCAGTACTTC.

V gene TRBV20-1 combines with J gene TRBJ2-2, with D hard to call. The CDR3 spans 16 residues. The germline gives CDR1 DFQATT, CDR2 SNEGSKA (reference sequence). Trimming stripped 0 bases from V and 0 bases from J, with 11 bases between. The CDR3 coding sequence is TGCAGTGCTAGAGATTTGGGGTCCGCGAACACCGGGGAGCTGTTTTTT. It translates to CSARDLGSANTGELFF.

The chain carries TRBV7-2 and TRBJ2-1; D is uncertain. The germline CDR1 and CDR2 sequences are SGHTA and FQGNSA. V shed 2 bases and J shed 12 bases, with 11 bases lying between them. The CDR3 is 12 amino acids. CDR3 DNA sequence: TGTGCCAGCAGCTTAAACGATCTTGGGCAGTTCTTC. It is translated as CASSLNDLGQFF.

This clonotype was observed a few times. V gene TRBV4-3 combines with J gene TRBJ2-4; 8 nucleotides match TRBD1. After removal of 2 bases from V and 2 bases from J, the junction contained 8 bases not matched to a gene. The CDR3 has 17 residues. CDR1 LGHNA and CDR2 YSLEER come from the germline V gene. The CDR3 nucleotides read TGCGCCAGCAGCCAATCCGGGACAGGAGTCACCAAAAACATTCAGTACTTC. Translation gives CASSQSGTGVTKNIQYF.

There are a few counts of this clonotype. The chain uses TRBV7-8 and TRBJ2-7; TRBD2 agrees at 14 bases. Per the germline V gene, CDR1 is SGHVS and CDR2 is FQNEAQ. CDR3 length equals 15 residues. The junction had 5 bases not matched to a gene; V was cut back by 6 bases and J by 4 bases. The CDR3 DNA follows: TGTGCCAGCAGACCGGGGACTAGCGGGAGTTACGAGCAGTACTTC. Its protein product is CASRPGTSGSYEQYF.

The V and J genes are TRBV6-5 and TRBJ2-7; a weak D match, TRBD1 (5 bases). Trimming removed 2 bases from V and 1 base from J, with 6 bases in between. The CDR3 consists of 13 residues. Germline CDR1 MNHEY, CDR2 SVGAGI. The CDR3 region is CASSYDRSYEQYF. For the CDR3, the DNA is TGTGCCAGCAGTTACGACAGATCCTACGAGCAGTACTTC.

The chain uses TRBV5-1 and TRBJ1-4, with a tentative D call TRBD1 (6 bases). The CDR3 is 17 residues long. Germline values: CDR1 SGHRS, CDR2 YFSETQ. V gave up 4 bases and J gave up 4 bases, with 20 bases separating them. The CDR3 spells CASSPNWMGALNEKLFF. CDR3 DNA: TGCGCCAGCAGCCCTAACTGGATGGGGGCCCTTAATGAAAAACTGTTTTTT.

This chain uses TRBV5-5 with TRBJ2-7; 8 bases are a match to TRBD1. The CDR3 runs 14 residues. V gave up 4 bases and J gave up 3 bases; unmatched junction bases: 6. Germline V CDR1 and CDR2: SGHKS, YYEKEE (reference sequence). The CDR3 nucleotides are TGTGCCAGCAGCCCGCTTGGGACAGGCTACGAGCAGTACTTC. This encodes CASSPLGTGYEQYF.

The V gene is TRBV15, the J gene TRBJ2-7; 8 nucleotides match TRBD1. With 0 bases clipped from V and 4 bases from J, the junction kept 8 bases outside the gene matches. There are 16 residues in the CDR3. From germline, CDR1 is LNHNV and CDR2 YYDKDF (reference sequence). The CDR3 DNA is TGTGCCACCAGCAGAGATTATCGACAGGGGCCTTACGAGCAGTACTTC. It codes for CATSRDYRQGPYEQYF.

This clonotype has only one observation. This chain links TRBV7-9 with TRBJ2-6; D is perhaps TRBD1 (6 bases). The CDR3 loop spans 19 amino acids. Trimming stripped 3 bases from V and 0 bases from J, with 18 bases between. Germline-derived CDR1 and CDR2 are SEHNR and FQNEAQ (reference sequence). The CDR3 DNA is TGTGCCAGCAGCTTTCGACAGGAGTCCCTCTTCTCTGGGGCCAACGTCCTGACTTTC. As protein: CASSFRQESLFSGANVLTF.

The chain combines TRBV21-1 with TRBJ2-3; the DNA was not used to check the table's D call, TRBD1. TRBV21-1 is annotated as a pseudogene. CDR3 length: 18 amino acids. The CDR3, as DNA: TGTGCCAGCAGCAACCCCCAGGTGCGGGCTGGTGGCACAGATACGCAGTATTTT. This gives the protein CASSNPQVRAGGTDTQYF.

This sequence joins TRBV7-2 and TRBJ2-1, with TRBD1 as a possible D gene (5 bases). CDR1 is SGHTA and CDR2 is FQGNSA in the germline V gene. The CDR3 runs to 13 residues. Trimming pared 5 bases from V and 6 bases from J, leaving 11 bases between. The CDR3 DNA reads TGTGCCAGCAGCCTCAGGCAGGGCAATGAGCAGTTCTTC. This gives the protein CASSLRQGNEQFF.

The chain's CDR3 is CASSTGRTELYEQYF. The CDR3 DNA reads as TGTGCCAGCAGCACTGGACGGACGGAGCTCTACGAGCAGTACTTC. This chain connects TRBV7-9 to TRBJ2-7; D is ambiguous. The CDR3 loop spans 15 amino acids. CDR1 and CDR2 (germline): SEHNR, FQNEAQ (reference sequence). V was clipped by 5 bases and J by 3 bases, with 17 bases between them.